This T cell receptor beta chain came from a study of blood T cell repertoires in COVID-19. The CDR3 is 15 residues long. Trimming left V 0 bases short and J 9 bases short, with 12 bases between. Per the germline V gene, CDR1 is KGHSH and CDR2 is LQKENI. This clone turned up a few times. This table comes from immunoSEQ multiplex PCR, and its TCRdb copy is limited to in-frame clones, with some not included. Here the sample spans roughly 410,000 clones, about 88% being singletons. Sequenced material: peripheral blood. This clonotype was sampled from a woman aged 40-49 years with COVID-19, enrolled during active disease. The V call is TRBV18, the J call TRBJ1-6; possibly TRBD1 for D (5 bases). This CDR3 reads CASSPPPNTGSPLHF. In DNA form, the CDR3 reads TGTGCCAGCTCACCACCCCCGAACACAGGTTCACCCCTCCACTTT.